This TCR beta chain was sequenced during a study of CD8 T cells in ankylosing spondylitis. In TCRdb, the 5' RACE reads were re-called with MiXCR into one record per CDR3 protein. The sample has under 250,000 distinct CDR3 sequences, 20% to 30% seen once. This CDR3 has 14 residues. Trimming cost V 6 bases and J 0 bases; bases outside gene matches: 4. Germline CDR1 DFQATT, CDR2 SNEGSKA (reference sequence). V is TRBV20-1 and J is TRBJ2-1, with 8 bases that match TRBD2. The clonotype originates from a male donor with ankylosing spondylitis or in good health (not recorded which). Sequencing was performed on blood, either unsorted or a sorted T cell fraction (not recorded which). CDR3: CSAAGGGSYNEQFF. The CDR3 nucleotides are TGCAGTGCGGCGGGGGGCGGCTCCTACAATGAGCAGTTCTTC.